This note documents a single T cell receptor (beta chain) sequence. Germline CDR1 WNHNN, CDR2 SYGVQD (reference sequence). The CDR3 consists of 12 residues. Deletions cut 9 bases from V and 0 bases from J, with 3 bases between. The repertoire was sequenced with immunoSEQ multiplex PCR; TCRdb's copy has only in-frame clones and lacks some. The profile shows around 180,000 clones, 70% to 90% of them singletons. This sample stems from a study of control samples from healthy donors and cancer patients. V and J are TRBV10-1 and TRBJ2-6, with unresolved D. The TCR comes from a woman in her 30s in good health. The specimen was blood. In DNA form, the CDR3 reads TGCGCCAGTGACTCTGGGGCCAACGTCCTGACTTTC. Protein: CASDSGANVLTF.